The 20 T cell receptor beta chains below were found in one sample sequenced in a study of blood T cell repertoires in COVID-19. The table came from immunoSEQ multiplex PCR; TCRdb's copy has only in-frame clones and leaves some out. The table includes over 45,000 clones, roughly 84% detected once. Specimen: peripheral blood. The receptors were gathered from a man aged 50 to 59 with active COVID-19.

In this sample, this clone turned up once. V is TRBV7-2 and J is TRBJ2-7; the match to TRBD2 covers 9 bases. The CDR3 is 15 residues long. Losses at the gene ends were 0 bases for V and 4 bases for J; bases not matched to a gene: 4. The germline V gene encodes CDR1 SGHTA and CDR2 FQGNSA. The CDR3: CASSLASGRRYEQYF. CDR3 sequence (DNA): TGTGCCAGCAGCTTAGCCAGCGGGAGGAGGTACGAGCAGTACTTC.

The CDR3 sequence: CASSRAGGRSGELFF. The CDR3 DNA is TGTGCCAGCAGCCGAGCGGGAGGGCGGTCCGGGGAGCTGTTTTTT. The gene calls are TRBV7-9 and TRBJ2-2; TRBD2 aligns across 10 bases. The length of the CDR3 is 15 residues. The trim removed 5 bases at V and 6 bases at J, leaving 6 bases unmatched. CDR1 and CDR2 (germline): SEHNR, FQNEAQ (reference sequence).

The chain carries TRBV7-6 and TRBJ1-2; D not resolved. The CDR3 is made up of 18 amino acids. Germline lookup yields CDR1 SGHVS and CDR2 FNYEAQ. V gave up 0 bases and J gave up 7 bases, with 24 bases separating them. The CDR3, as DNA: TGTGCCAGCAGCTTAGCAGGCTGGATGGCCAAAGATGGGAGTGGCTACACCTTC. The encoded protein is CASSLAGWMAKDGSGYTF. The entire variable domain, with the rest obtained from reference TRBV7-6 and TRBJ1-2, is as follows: GAGVSQSPRYKVTKRGQDVALRCDPISGHVSLYWYRQALGQGPEFLTYFNYEAQQDKSGLPNDRFSAERPEGSISTLTIQRTEQRDSAMYRCASSLAGWMAKDGSGYTFGSGTRLTVV.

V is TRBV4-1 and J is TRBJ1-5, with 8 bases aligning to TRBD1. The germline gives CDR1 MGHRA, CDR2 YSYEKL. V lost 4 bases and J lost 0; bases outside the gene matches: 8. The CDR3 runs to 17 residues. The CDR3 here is CASSPYRGLNSNQPQHF. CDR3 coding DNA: TGCGCCAGCAGCCCGTACAGGGGGTTAAATAGCAATCAGCCCCAGCATTTT.

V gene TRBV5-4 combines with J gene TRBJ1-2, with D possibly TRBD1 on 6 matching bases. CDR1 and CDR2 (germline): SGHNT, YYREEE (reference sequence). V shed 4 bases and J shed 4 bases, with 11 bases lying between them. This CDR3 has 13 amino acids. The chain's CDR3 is CASSHGDTYGYTF. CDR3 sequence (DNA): TGTGCCAGCAGCCACGGGGACACCTATGGCTACACCTTC.

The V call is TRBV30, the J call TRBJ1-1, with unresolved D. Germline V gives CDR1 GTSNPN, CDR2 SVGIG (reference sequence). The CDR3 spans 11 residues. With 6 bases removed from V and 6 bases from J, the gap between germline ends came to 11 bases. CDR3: CACWRVAEAFF. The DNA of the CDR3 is TGTGCCTGCTGGCGGGTTGCTGAAGCTTTCTTT.

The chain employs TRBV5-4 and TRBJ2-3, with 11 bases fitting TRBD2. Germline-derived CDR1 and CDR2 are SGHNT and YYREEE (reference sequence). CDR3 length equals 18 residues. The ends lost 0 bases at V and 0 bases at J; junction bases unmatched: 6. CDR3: CASSLGASGRSSTDTQYF. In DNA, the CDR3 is TGTGCCAGCAGCTTGGGGGCTAGCGGGAGGTCCAGCACAGATACGCAGTATTTT. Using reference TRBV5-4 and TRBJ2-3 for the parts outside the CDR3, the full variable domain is ETGVTQSPTHLIKTRGQQVTLRCSSQSGHNTVSWYQQALGQGPQFIFQYYREEENGRGNFPPRFSGLQFPNYSSELNVNALELDDSALYLCASSLGASGRSSTDTQYFGPGTRLTVL.

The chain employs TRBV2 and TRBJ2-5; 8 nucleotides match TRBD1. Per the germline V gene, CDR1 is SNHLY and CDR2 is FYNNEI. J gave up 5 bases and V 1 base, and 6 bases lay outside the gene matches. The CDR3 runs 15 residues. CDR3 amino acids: CASSEGQGRFETQYF. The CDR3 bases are TGTGCCAGCAGTGAAGGACAGGGGCGGTTCGAGACCCAGTACTTC.

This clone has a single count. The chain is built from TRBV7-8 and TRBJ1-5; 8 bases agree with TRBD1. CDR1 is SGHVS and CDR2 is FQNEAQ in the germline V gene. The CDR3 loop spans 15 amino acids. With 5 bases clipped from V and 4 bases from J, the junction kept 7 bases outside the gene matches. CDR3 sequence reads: CASSLQGASNQPQHF. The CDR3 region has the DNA TGTGCCAGCAGCCTCCAGGGGGCTTCGAATCAGCCCCAGCATTTT.

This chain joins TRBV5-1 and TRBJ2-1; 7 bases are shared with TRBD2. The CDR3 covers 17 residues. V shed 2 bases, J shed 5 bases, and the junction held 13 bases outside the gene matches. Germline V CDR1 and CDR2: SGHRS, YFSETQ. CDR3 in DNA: TGCGCCAGCAGCTTTACCGGGGTCACCGGGGGGAACAATGAGCAGTTCTTC. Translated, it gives CASSFTGVTGGNNEQFF.

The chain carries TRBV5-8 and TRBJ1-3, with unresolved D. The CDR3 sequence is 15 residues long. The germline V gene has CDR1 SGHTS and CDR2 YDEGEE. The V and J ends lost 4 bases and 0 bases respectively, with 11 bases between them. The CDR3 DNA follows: TGTGCCAGCAGCACCTCTTGGAGCTCTGGAAACACCATATATTTT. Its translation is CASSTSWSSGNTIYF.

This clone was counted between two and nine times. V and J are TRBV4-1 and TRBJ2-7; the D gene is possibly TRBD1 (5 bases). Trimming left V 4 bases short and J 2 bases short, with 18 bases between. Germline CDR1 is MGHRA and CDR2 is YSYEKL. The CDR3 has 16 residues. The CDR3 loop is CASSPGPFDSTYEQYF. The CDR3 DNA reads TGCGCCAGCAGCCCCGGACCATTTGACAGCACCTACGAGCAGTACTTC.

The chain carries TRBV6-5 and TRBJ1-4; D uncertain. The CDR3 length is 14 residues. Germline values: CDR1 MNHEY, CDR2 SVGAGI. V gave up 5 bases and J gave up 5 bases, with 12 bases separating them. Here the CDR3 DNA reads TGTGCCAGCAGTCAGAAACAGAACAATGAAAAACTGTTTTTT. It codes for CASSQKQNNEKLFF.

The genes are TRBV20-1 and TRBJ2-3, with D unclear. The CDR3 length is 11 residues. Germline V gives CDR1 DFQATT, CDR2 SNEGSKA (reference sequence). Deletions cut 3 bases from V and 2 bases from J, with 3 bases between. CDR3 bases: TGCAGTGCTAGCCTCACAGATACGCAGTATTTT. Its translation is CSASLTDTQYF.

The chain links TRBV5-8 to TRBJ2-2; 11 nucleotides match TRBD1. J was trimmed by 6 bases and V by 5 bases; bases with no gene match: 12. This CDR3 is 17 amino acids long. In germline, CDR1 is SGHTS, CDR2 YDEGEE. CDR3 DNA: TGTGCCAGCAGTCAAAGGAAAGGACAGGGGGCCGCCGGGGAGCTGTTTTTT. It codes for CASSQRKGQGAAGELFF.

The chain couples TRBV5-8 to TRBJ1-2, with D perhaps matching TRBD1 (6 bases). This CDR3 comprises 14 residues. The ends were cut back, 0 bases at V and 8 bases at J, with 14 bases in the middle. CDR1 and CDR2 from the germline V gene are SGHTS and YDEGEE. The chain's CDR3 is CASSLERQEEGYTF. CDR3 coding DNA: TGTGCCAGCAGCTTGGAGCGACAGGAGGAAGGCTACACCTTC.

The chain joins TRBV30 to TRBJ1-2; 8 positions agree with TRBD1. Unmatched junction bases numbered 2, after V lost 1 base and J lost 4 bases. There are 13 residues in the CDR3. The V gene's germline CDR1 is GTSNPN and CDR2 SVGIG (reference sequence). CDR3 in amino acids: CAWSATGGYGYTF. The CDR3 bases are TGTGCCTGGAGTGCAACAGGGGGCTATGGCTACACCTTC. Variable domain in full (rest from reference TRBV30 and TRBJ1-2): SQTIHQWPATLVQPVGSPLSLECTVEGTSNPNLYWYRQAAGRGLQLLFYSVGIGQISSEVPQNLSASRPQDRQFILSSKKLLLSDSGFYLCAWSATGGYGYTFGSGTRLTVV.

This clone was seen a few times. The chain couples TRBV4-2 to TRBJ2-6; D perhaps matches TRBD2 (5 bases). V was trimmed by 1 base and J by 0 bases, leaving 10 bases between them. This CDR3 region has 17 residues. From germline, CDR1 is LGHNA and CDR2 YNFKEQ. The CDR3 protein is CASSQAGSSSGANVLTF. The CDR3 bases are TGTGCCAGCAGCCAAGCGGGGTCGAGCTCTGGGGCCAACGTCCTGACTTTC.

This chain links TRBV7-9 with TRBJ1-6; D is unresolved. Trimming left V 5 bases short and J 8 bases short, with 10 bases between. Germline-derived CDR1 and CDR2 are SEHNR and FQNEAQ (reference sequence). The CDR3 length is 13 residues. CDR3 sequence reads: CASSASRDSPLHF. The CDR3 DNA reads TGTGCCAGCAGCGCTTCGAGGGATTCACCCCTCCACTTT.

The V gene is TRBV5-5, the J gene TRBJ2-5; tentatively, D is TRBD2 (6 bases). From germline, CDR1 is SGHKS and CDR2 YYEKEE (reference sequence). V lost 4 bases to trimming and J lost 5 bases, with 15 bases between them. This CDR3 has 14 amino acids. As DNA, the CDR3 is TGTGCCAGCAGCGTCGGGACTTTTGGGGAGACCCAGTACTTC. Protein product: CASSVGTFGETQYF.